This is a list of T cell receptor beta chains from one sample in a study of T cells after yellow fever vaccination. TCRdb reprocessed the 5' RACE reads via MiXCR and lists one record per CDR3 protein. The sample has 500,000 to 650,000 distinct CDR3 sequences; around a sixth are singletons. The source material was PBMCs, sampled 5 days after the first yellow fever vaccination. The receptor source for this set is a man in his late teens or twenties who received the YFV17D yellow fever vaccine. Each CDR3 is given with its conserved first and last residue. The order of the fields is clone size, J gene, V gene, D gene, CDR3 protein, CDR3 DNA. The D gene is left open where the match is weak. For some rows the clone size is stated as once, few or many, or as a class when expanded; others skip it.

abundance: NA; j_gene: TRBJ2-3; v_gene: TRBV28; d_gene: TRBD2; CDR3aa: CASNLPRRGVTDTQYF; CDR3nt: TGTGCCAGCAACTTACCGAGGCGGGGGGTTACAGATACGCAGTATTTT
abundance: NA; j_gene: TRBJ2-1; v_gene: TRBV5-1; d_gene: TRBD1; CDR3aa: CASSFMGQGIEDEQFF; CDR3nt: TGCGCCAGCAGCTTCATGGGACAGGGAATCGAGGATGAGCAGTTCTTC
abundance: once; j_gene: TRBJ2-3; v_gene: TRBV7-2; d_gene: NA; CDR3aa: CASSLDRVDTQYF; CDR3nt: TGTGCCAGCAGCTTAGATCGAGTGGATACGCAGTATTTT
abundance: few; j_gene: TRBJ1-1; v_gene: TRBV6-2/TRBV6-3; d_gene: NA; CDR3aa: CASSYSGTGDTEAFF; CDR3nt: TGTGCCAGCAGTTACTCCGGGACGGGGGACACTGAAGCTTTCTTT
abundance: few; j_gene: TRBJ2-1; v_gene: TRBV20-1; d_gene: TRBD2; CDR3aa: CSARSDRIGPSGGPWEQFF; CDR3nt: TGCAGTGCTAGATCTGATCGCATCGGGCCTAGCGGGGGGCCGTGGGAGCAGTTCTTC
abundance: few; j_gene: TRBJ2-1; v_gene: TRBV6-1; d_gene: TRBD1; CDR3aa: CASSRGTGTGTYNEQFF; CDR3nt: TGTGCCAGCAGCCGAGGGACCGGGACAGGGACCTACAATGAGCAGTTCTTC
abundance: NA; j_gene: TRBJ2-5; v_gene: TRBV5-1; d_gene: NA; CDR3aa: CASSLGVGADQETQYF; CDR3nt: TGCGCCAGCAGCCTGGGCGTCGGGGCCGATCAAGAGACCCAGTACTTC
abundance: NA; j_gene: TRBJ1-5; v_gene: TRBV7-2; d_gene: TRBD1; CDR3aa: CASSWDRGGGQPQHF; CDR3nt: TGTGCCAGCAGCTGGGACAGGGGAGGGGGTCAGCCCCAGCATTTT
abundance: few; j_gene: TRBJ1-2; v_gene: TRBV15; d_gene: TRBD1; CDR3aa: CATSWGGRQGYGYTF; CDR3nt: TGTGCCACCAGCTGGGGGGGCAGACAGGGCTATGGCTACACCTTC
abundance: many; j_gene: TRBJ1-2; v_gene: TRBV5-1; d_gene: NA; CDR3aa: CASSLSGDSGGANYGYTF; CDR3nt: TGCGCCAGCAGCTTGTCCGGAGACTCAGGAGGAGCTAACTATGGCTACACCTTC
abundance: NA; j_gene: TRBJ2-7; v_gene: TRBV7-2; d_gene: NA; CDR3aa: CASSPRSGAYEQYF; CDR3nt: TGTGCCAGCAGCCCACGATCCGGGGCCTACGAGCAGTACTTC
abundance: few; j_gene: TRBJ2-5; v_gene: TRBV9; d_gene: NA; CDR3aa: CASSAAGLWETQYF; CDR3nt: TGTGCCAGCAGCGCAGCGGGCCTATGGGAGACCCAGTACTTC
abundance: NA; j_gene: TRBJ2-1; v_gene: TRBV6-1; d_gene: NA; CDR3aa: CASTQGGKNEQFF; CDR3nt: TGTGCCAGCACCCAGGGGGGGAAGAATGAGCAGTTCTTC
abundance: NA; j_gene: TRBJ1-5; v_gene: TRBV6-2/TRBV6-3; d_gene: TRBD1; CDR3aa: CASSFGQGSDQPQHF; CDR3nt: TGTGCCAGCAGTTTCGGACAGGGTAGCGATCAGCCCCAGCATTTT
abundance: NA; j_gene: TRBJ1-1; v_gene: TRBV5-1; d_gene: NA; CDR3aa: CASTEPRGTGGSTEAFF; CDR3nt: TGCGCCAGCACCGAACCGCGGGGTACGGGGGGCAGCACTGAAGCTTTCTTT
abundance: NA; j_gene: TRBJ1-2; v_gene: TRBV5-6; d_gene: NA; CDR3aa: CASSFSLWPGYTF; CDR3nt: TGTGCCAGCAGCTTCTCTCTGTGGCCTGGCTACACCTTC
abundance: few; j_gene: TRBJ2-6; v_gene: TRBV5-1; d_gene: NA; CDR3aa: CASSRGGIGANVLTF; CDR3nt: TGCGCCAGCAGCCGAGGGGGGATTGGGGCCAACGTCCTGACTTTC
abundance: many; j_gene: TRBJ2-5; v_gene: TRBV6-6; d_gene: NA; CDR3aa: CASSSQGRETQYF; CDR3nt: TGTGCCAGCAGTTCTCAGGGGCGAGAGACCCAGTACTTC
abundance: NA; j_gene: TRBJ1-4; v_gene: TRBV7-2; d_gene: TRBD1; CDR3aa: CASSLQGGKDEKLFF; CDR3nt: TGTGCCAGCAGCTTACAGGGGGGAAAAGATGAAAAACTGTTTTTT
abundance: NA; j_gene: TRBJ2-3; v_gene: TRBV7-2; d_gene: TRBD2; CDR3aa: CASSPRGVANADTQYF; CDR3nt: TGTGCCAGCAGCCCGCGGGGGGTGGCGAACGCAGATACGCAGTATTTT
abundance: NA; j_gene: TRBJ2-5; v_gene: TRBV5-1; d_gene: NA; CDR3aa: CASSLRGGDETQYF; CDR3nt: TGCGCCAGCAGCTTGAGAGGGGGGGACGAGACCCAGTACTTC
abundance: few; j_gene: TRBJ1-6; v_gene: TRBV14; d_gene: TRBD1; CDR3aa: CASDLRGRRHYSGSPLHF; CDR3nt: TGTGCCAGCGACTTAAGGGGGCGAAGACACTACTCAGGTTCACCCCTCCACTTT
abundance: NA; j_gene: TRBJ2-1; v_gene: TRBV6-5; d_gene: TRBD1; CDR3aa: CASSYSGSGQGANEQFF; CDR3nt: TGTGCCAGCAGTTACTCGGGGTCGGGACAGGGGGCTAATGAGCAGTTCTTC
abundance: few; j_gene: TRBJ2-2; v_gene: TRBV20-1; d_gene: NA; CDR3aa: CSAKRDTGELFF; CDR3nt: TGCAGTGCTAAGCGAGACACCGGGGAGCTGTTTTTT
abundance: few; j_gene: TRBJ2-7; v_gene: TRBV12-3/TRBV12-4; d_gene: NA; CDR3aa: CASRAANMKQYF; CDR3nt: TGTGCCAGCAGGGCAGCTAATATGAAGCAGTACTTC
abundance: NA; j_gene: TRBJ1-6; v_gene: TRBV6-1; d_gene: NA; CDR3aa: CASSLTPGNNSPLHF; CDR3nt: TGTGCCAGCAGTCTTACGCCGGGAAACAATTCACCCCTCCACTTT
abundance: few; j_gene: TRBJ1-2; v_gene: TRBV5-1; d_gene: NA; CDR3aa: CASSPGADGSYTF; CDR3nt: TGCGCCAGCAGCCCCGGCGCGGATGGATCCTACACCTTC
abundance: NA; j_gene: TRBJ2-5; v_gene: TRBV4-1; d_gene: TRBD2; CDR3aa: CASSTRLAGGRETQYF; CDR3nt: TGCGCCAGCAGCACCCGTCTAGCGGGGGGGCGTGAGACCCAGTACTTC
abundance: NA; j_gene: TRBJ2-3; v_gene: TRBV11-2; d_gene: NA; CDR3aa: CASSPVRRGSESLDTQYF; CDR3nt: TGTGCCAGCAGCCCGGTTCGGAGGGGGAGCGAATCTTTAGATACGCAGTATTTT